The clone carrying this T cell receptor beta chain is classed as medium-sized. Its antigen is unknown. Using approximately 15 ng of total RNA, TCR libraries were made with the QIAseq Immune Repertoire TCR panel. From the reads, TCRdb called clonotypes with MiXCR, one entry per CDR3 protein. The sample lists around 2,000 distinct CDR3 sequences, roughly 7.8% occurring once. Four subsets defined by PD-1 and/or TIGIT were sorted from live CD3+CD8+TCRalphabeta+ cells. The ends were cut back, 6 bases at V and 5 bases at J, with 7 bases in the middle. The CDR3 loop spans 12 amino acids. The V gene's germline CDR1 is KGHDR and CDR2 SFDVKD. This sample is drawn from a study of circulating CD8 cells and anti-PD-1 response in melanoma. Study overall: Responders had complete or partial responses; non-responders had stable or progressive disease. Regarding the study as a whole: Diversity ranked highest in DNEG and lowest in TIGIT subsets. Subset repertoires were largely private at M1, with under 7.5% shared. Previously treated and treatment-naive patients were pooled together.

The rearrangement uses TRBV24-1 and TRBJ2-1, with no clear D. The sequences come from CD8+ T cells from PBMCs, collected at baseline or after one month of anti-PD-1 therapy (not recorded which). The TCR originated in a human donor with melanoma. Here the CDR3 DNA reads TGTGCCACCAGTCTTACCGACAATGAGCAGTTCTTC. Translated, it gives CATSLTDNEQFF.